Shown below are 10 T cell receptor beta chains from a single sample sequenced in a study of blood T cell repertoires in COVID-19. Generated by immunoSEQ multiplex PCR, the TCRdb table keeps only in-frame clones and is missing some. The table lists roughly 290,000 clones, 75% to 90% of them singletons. Sample: peripheral blood. These receptors all stem from a man under 40 with acute or convalescent COVID-19.

This chain connects TRBV7-9 to TRBJ2-7; D unclear. CDR1 and CDR2 (germline): SEHNR, FQNEAQ (reference sequence). V lost 8 bases and J 1 base, leaving 9 bases between the germline ends. This CDR3 comprises 12 residues. CDR3 sequence: CASSRPSYEQYF. The CDR3 DNA is TGTGCCAGCTCCAGGCCTTCCTACGAGCAGTACTTC.

The chain uses TRBV7-2 and TRBJ2-7, with D possibly being TRBD2 (6 bases). V shed 5 bases and J shed 6 bases, with 17 bases lying between them. Germline V gene sequence: CDR1 SGHTA, CDR2 FQGNSA. The CDR3 covers 14 residues. The CDR3 sequence is CASSLAGLSGEQYF. The DNA of the CDR3 is TGTGCCAGCAGCCTCGCGGGGCTCTCGGGCGAGCAGTACTTC.

The J gene is TRBJ2-7, the V gene TRBV6-5; 8 nucleotides line up with TRBD1. The J segment lost 6 bases and the V segment lost 2 bases, leaving 9 bases of the junction unmatched. Germline-derived CDR1 and CDR2 are MNHEY and SVGAGI. This CDR3 spans 15 amino acids. The CDR3 DNA is TGTGCCAGCAGTTACCATATGACAGGGGCCGGCGAGCAGTACTTC. This codes for CASSYHMTGAGEQYF.

The chain couples TRBV6-5 to TRBJ2-7; TRBD1 agrees at 9 bases. The CDR3 consists of 15 residues. V was pared by 6 bases and J by 5 bases, with 11 bases of the junction left unmatched. CDR1 is MNHEY and CDR2 is SVGAGI in the germline V gene. For the CDR3, the DNA is TGTGCCAGCAGCCCAACAGGGGGCGCATCCCACGAGCAGTACTTC. Its translation: CASSPTGGASHEQYF.

The genes are TRBV7-9 and TRBJ1-1; D not resolved. CDR1 and CDR2 from the germline V gene are SEHNR and FQNEAQ (reference sequence). The CDR3 length is 14 residues. Trimming pared 5 bases from V and 4 bases from J, leaving 14 bases between. DNA of the CDR3: TGTGCCAGCAGCCCCGCTGTCCCGGGCACTGAAGCTTTCTTT. It translates to CASSPAVPGTEAFF.

The chain links TRBV5-1 to TRBJ1-4; no reliable D call. The CDR3 sequence is 14 residues long. The V and J ends lost 6 bases and 4 bases respectively, with 13 bases between them. CDR1 SGHRS and CDR2 YFSETQ come from the germline V gene. CDR3 in DNA: TGCGCCAGCAAGGCGGGTGTCGGTAATGAAAAACTGTTTTTT. Encoded protein: CASKAGVGNEKLFF.

V and J are TRBV19 and TRBJ1-2; D might be TRBD1 (5 bases). The CDR3 runs 12 residues. Trimming pared 10 bases from V and 6 bases from J, leaving 15 bases between. CDR1 and CDR2 from the germline V gene are LNHDA and SQIVND (reference sequence). CDR3 DNA: TGTGCCACCAACTCGGAGGGGAATGGCTACACCTTC. Translated, it gives CATNSEGNGYTF.

V is TRBV6-5 and J is TRBJ1-1; D is ambiguous. Trimming pared 2 bases from V and 8 bases from J, leaving 9 bases between. The CDR3 has 12 residues. Germline CDR1 reads MNHEY; CDR2 reads SVGAGI. The CDR3 region is CASSYRRGEAFF. CDR3 coding DNA: TGTGCCAGCAGTTACCGGAGAGGGGAAGCTTTCTTT.

The chain is built from TRBV5-1 and TRBJ2-1; TRBD1 might be the D (7 bases). This CDR3 is built from 17 residues. Germline lookup yields CDR1 SGHRS and CDR2 YFSETQ. Trimming took 0 bases from V and 2 from J, leaving 15 bases between them. The CDR3, as DNA: TGCGCCAGCAGCTTGGACCCCCCAGGGGGGCCCTACAATGAGCAGTTCTTC. It codes for CASSLDPPGGPYNEQFF. The complete variable domain, with remaining parts taken from reference TRBV5-1 and TRBJ2-1, reads KAGVTQTPRYLIKTRGQQVTLSCSPISGHRSVSWYQQTPGQGLQFLFEYFSETQRNKGNFPGRFSGRQFSNSRSEMNVSTLELGDSALYLCASSLDPPGGPYNEQFFGPGTRLTVL.

V and J are TRBV18 and TRBJ2-3; D gene uncertain. The CDR3 loop spans 14 amino acids. Trimming stripped 6 bases from V and 0 bases from J, with 10 bases between. The germline V gene encodes CDR1 KGHSH and CDR2 LQKENI. The CDR3 is CASSQSASTDTQYF. The CDR3 nucleotides are TGTGCCAGCTCCCAAAGCGCTAGCACAGATACGCAGTATTTT.